This entry lists 9 T cell receptor beta chains sequenced from one sample in a study of blood T cell repertoires in COVID-19. Libraries were prepared by immunoSEQ multiplex PCR; TCRdb keeps only in-frame clonotypes and omits some of them. The sample records fewer than 120,000 clones, around 89% being singletons. Sequenced sample: peripheral blood. The receptors come from a woman between 50 and 59 years old with acute or convalescent COVID-19.

The chain is built from TRBV5-8 and TRBJ2-6; 9 bases map to TRBD1. Germline assignment: CDR1 SGHTS and CDR2 YDEGEE. The CDR3 contains 18 residues. The junction had 11 bases not matched to a gene; V was cut back by 7 bases and J by 0 bases. CDR3 nucleotide sequence: TGTGCCAGCGACGAGAGGGACAGGGACTACTCTGGGGCCAACGTCCTGACTTTC. This sequence encodes CASDERDRDYSGANVLTF.

The gene calls are TRBV9 and TRBJ2-1, with a weak D call TRBD2 (6 bases). Per germline, CDR1 SGDLS and CDR2 YYNGEE. The CDR3 loop spans 16 amino acids. Between the trimmed V and J ends, which lost 0 bases and 0 bases, there was a span of 10 bases. The CDR3 DNA reads TGTGCCAGCAGCGTAGTAACCGGGAGCTCCTACAATGAGCAGTTCTTC. Residues: CASSVVTGSSYNEQFF.

The chain links TRBV7-2 to TRBJ2-7; 8 nucleotides align to TRBD1. This CDR3 spans 13 amino acids. The V and J ends lost 5 bases and 4 bases, in that order; junction bases with no gene match: 4. CDR1 and CDR2 (germline): SGHTA, FQGNSA. The DNA for the CDR3 is TGTGCCAGCAGCCCTAGGGACAGGTACGAGCAGTACTTC. Translating it yields CASSPRDRYEQYF.

J is TRBJ2-5 and V is TRBV27; the match to TRBD2 covers 11 bases. Per germline, CDR1 MNHEY and CDR2 SMNVEV (reference sequence). With V trimmed by 5 bases and J by 5 bases, 7 bases remained unmatched. The CDR3 has 15 residues. CDR3 sequence: CASSKTSGSRETQYF. As DNA, the CDR3 is TGTGCCAGCAGTAAAACTAGCGGGAGTAGGGAGACCCAGTACTTC.

The J gene is TRBJ1-1, the V gene TRBV19; weak D call: TRBD1 (6 bases). The CDR3 consists of 15 residues. Germline assignment: CDR1 LNHDA and CDR2 SQIVND (reference sequence). Deletions cut 10 bases from V and 2 bases from J, with 20 bases between. The CDR3 loop is CATHDRQQGNTEAFF. The CDR3, as DNA: TGTGCCACACATGACAGGCAACAAGGAAACACTGAAGCTTTCTTT. Supplemented by reference TRBV19 and TRBJ1-1, the full variable domain reads DGGITQSPKYLFRKEGQNVTLSCEQNLNHDAMYWYRQDPGQGLRLIYYSQIVNDFQKGDIAEGYSVSREKKESFPLTVTSAQKNPTAFYLCATHDRQQGNTEAFFGQGTRLTVV.

This clone was observed a single time. The chain recombines TRBV10-1 with TRBJ2-3; 8 nucleotides align to TRBD2. CDR1 WNHNN and CDR2 SYGVQD come from the germline V gene (reference sequence). The CDR3 contains 16 residues. Trimming at V came to 3 bases and at J to 0 bases, leaving 5 bases not matched to a gene. CDR3: CASSEAGDYSTDTQYF. Written as DNA, the CDR3 is TGCGCCAGCAGTGAAGCGGGGGACTACAGCACAGATACGCAGTATTTT.

This chain connects TRBV6-5 to TRBJ1-4; the match to TRBD1 covers 7 bases. The CDR3 loop spans 14 amino acids. CDR1 is MNHEY, CDR2 SVGAGI, per germline. Unmatched junction bases numbered 8, after V lost 7 bases and J lost 6 bases. This CDR3 reads CASNRQGVYEKLFF. CDR3 nucleotides: TGTGCCAGCAACCGACAGGGTGTCTATGAAAAACTGTTTTTT.

This sequence joins TRBV28 and TRBJ2-7, with 11 bases identical to TRBD1. The germline V gene encodes CDR1 MDHEN and CDR2 SYDVKM. The ends lost 5 bases at V and 6 bases at J; junction bases unmatched: 9. CDR3 size: 15 residues. The DNA for the CDR3 is TGTGCCAGCAGTCGGACAGGGGGCGGGTTAGGCGAGCAGTACTTC. Translation: CASSRTGGGLGEQYF. The full variable domain, completed using reference TRBV28 and TRBJ2-7, is DVKVTQSSRYLVKRTGEKVFLECVQDMDHENMFWYRQDPGLGLRLIYFSYDVKMKEKGDIPEGYSVSREKKERFSLILESASTNQTSMYLCASSRTGGGLGEQYFGPGTRLTVT.

The V and J genes are TRBV7-9 and TRBJ2-5, with TRBD1 as a possible D gene (5 bases). Per the germline V gene, CDR1 is SEHNR and CDR2 is FQNEAQ (reference sequence). V lost 1 base and J 1 base, leaving 10 bases between the germline ends. The CDR3 consists of 15 residues. In DNA, the CDR3 is TGTGCCAGCAGCTTAGGGGGCGGCAGCCAAGAGACCCAGTACTTC. Its translation: CASSLGGGSQETQYF.